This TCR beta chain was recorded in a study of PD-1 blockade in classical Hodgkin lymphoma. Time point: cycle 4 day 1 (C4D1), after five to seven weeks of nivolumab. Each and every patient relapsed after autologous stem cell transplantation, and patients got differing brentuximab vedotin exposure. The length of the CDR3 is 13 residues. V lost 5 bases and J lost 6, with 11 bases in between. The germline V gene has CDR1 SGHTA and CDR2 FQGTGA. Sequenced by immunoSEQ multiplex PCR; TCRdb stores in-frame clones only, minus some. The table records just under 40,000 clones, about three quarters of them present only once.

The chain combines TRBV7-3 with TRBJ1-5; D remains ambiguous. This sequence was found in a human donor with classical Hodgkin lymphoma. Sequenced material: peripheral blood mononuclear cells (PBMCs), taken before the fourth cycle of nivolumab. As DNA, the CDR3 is TGTGCCAGCAGCCTACTTGCGGGTCAGCCCCAGCATTTT. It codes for CASSLLAGQPQHF.